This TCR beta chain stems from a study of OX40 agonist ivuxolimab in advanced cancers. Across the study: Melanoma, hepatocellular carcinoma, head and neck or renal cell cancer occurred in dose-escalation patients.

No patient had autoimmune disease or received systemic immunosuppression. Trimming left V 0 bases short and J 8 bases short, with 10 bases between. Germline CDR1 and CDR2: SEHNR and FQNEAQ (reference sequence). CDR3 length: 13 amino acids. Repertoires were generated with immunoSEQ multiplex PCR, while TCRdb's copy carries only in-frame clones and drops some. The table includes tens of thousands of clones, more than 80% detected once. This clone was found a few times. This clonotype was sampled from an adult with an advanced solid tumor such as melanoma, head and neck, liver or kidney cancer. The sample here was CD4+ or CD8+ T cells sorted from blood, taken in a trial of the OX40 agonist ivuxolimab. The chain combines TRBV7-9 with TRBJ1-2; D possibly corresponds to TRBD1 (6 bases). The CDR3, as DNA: TGTGCCAGCAGCTTAGCGGCAGGGGAGGGCTACACCTTC. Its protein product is CASSLAAGEGYTF.